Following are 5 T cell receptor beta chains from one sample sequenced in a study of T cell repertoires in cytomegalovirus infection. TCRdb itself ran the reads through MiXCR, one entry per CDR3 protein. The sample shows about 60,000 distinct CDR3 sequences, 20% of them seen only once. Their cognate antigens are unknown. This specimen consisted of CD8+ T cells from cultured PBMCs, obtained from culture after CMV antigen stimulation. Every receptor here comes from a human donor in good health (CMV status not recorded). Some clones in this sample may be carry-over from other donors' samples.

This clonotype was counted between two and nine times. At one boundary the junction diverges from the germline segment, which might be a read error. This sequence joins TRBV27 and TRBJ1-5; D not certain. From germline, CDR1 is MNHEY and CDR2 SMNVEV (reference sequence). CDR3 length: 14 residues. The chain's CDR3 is CASSLRVGDQSQHF. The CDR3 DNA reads TGTGCCAGCAGTTTAAGGGTCGGGGATCAGTCCCAGCATTTT.

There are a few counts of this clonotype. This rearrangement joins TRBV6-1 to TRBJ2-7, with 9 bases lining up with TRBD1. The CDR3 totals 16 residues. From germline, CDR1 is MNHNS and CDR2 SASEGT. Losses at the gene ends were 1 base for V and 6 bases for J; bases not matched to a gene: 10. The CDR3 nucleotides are TGTGCCAGCAGTGAAGACACAGGGGGCTTTTTCTCCGAGCAGTACTTC. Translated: CASSEDTGGFFSEQYF.

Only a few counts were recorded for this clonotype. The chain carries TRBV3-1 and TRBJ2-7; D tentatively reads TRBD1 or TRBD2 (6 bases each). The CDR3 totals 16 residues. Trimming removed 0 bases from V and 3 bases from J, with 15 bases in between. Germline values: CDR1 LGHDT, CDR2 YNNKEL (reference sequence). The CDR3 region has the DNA TGTGCCAGCAGCCAAGATTATGGGGGGCGAGACTACGAGCAGTACTTC. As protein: CASSQDYGGRDYEQYF.

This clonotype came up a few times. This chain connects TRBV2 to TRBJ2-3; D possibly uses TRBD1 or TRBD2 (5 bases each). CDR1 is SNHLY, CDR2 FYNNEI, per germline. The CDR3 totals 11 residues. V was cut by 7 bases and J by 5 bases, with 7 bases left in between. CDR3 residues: CASTRGDTQYF. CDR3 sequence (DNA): TGTGCCAGCACGAGGGGAGATACGCAGTATTTT.

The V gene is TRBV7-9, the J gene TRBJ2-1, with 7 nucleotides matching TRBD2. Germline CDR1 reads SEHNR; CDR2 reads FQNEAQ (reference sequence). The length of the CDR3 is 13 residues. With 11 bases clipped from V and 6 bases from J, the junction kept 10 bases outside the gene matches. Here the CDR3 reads CAGGDPPPNEQFF. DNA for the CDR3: TGTGCCGGGGGGGACCCACCCCCCAATGAGCAGTTCTTC.